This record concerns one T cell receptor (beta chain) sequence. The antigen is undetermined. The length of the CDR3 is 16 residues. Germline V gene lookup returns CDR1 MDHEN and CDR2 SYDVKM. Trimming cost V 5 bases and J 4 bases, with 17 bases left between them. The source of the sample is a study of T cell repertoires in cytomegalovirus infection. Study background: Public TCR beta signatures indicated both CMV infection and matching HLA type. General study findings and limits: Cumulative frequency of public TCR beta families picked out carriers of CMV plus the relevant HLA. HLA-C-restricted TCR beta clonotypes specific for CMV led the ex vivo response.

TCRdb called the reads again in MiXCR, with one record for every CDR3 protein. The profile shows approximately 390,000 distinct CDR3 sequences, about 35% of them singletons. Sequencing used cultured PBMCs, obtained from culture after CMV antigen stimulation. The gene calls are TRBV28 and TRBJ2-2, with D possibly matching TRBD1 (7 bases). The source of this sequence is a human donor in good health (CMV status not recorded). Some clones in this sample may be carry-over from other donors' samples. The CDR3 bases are TGTGCCAGCAGTGCGTCAGGGGGAGGTGGCACCGGGGAGCTGTTTTTT. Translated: CASSASGGGGTGELFF. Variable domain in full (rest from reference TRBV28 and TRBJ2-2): DVKVTQSSRYLVKRTGEKVFLECVQDMDHENMFWYRQDPGLGLRLIYFSYDVKMKEKGDIPEGYSVSREKKERFSLILESASTNQTSMYLCASSASGGGGTGELFFGEGSRLTVL.